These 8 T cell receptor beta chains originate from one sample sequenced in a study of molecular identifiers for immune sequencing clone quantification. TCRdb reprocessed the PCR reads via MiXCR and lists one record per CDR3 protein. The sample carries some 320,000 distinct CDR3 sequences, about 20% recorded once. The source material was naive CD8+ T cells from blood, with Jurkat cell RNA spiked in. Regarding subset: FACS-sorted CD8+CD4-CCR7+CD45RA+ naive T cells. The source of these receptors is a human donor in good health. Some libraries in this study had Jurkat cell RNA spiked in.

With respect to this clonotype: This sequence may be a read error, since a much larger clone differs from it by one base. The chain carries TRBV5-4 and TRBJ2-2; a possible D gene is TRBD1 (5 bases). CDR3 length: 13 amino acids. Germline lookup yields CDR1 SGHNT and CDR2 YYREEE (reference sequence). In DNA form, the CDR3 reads TGTGCCCGCAGCTTGGGGCCCGCTGAAGAGCTGTTTTTT. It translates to CARSLGPAEELFF. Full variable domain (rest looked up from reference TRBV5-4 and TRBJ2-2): ETGVTQSPTHLIKTRGQQVTLRCSSQSGHNTVSWYQQALGQGPQFIFQYYREEENGRGNFPPRFSGLQFPNYSSELNVNALELDDSALYLCARSLGPAEELFFGEGSRLTVL.

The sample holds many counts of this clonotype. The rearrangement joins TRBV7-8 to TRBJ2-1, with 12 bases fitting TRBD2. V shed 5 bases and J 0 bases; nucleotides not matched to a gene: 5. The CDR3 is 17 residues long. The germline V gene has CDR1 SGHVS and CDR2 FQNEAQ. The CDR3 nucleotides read TGTGCCAGCAGCCCTACTAGCGGGGGGAGCTCCTACAATGAGCAGTTCTTC. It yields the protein CASSPTSGGSSYNEQFF.

CDR3 DNA sequence: TGCGCCAGCAGCCAGACCGGGCCCATTGAAGCTTTCTTT. Translation gives CASSQTGPIEAFF. The V call is TRBV4-1, the J call TRBJ1-1, with D unclear. The CDR3 has 13 amino acids. Trimming removed 3 bases at V and 7 bases at J, with 12 bases between. CDR1 is MGHRA and CDR2 is YSYEKL in the germline V gene.

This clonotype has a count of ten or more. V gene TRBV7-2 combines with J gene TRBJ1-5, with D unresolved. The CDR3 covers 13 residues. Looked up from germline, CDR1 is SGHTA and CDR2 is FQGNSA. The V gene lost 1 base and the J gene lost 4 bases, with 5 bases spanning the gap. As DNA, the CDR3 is TGTGCCAGCAGCTTAGACACAAATCAGCCCCAGCATTTT. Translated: CASSLDTNQPQHF.

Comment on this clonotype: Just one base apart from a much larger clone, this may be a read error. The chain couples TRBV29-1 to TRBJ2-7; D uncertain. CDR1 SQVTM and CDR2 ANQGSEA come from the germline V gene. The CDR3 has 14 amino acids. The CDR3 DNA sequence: TGCAGCGTTCATACCGGTGCCGGCTCCCACGAGCAGTACTTC. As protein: CSVHTGAGSHEQYF.

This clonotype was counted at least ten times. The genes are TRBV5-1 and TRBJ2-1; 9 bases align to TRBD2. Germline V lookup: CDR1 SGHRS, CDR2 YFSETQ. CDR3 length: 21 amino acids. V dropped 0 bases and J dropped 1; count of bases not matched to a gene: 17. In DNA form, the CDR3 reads TGCGCCAGCAGCTTGGAATTCCTTAGCGGGGGAATAGTTGGGTCCTACAATGAGCAGTTCTTC. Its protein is CASSLEFLSGGIVGSYNEQFF.

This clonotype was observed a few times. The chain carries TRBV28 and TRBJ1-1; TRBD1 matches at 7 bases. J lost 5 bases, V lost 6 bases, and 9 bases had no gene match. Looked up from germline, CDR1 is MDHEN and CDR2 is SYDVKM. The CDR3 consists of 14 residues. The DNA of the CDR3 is TGTGCCAGCAGACGACAGGGTTTAGGGACTGAAGCTTTCTTT. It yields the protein CASRRQGLGTEAFF.

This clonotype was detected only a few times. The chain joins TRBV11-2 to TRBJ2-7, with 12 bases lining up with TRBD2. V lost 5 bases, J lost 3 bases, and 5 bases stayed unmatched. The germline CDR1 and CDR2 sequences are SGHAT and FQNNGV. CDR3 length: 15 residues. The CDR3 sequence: CASSPGGLAGYEQYF. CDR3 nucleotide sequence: TGTGCCAGCAGCCCGGGGGGACTAGCGGGCTACGAGCAGTACTTC.